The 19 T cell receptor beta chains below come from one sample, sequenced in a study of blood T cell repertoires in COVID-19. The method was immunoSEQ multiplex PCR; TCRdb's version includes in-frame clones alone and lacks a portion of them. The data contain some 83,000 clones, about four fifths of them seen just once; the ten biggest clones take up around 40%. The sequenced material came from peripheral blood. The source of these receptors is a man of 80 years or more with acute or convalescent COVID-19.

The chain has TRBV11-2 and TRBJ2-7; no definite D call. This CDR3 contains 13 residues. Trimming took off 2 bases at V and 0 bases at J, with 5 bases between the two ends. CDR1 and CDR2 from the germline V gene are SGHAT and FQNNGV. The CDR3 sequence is CASSLRSSYEQYF. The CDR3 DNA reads TGTGCCAGCAGCTTACGTTCCTCCTACGAGCAGTACTTC.

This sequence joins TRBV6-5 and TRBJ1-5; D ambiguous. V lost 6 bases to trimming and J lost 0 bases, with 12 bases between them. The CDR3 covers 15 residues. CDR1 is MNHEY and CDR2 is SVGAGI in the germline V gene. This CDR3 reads CASRRYSYSNQPQHF. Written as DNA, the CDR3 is TGTGCCAGCAGGAGGTATTCCTATAGCAATCAGCCCCAGCATTTT.

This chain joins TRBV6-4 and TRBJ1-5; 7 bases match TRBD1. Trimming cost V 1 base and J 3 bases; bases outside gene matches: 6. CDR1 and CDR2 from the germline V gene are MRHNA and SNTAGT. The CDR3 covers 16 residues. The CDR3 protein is CASSDFRGAINQPQHF. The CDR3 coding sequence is TGTGCCAGCAGTGACTTCAGGGGGGCGATCAATCAGCCCCAGCATTTT.

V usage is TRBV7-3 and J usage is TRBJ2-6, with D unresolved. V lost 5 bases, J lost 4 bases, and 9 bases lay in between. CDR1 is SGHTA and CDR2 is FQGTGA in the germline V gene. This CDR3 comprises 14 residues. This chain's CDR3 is CASSPIEGANVLTF. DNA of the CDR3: TGTGCCAGCAGCCCCATCGAGGGGGCCAACGTCCTGACTTTC.

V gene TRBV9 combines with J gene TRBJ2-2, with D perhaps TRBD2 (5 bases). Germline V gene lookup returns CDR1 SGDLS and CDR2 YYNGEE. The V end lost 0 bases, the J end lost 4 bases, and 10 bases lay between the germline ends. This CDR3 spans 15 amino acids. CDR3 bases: TGTGCCAGCAGCGTAGACCTAGCTAGCACCGGGGAGCTGTTTTTT. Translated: CASSVDLASTGELFF. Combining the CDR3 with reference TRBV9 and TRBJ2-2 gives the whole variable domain DSGVTQTPKHLITATGQRVTLRCSPRSGDLSVYWYQQSLDQGLQFLIQYYNGEERAKGNILERFSAQQFPDLHSELNLSSLELGDSALYFCASSVDLASTGELFFGEGSRLTVL.

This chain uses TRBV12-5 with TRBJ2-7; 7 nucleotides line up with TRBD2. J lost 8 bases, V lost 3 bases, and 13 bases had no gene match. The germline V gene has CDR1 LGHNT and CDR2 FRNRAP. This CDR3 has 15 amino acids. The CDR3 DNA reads TGTGCTAGTGGTTTAGGGCTAGCGGAACCTACGCAGCAGTACTTC. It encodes CASGLGLAEPTQQYF.

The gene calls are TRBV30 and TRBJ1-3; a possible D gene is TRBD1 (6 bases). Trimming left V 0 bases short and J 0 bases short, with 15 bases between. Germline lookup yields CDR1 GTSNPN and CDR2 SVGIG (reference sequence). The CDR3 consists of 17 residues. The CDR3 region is CAWSVARTALSGNTIYF. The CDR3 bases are TGTGCCTGGAGTGTAGCTCGGACAGCCCTCTCTGGAAACACCATATATTTT. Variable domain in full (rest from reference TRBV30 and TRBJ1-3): SQTIHQWPATLVQPVGSPLSLECTVEGTSNPNLYWYRQAAGRGLQLLFYSVGIGQISSEVPQNLSASRPQDRQFILSSKKLLLSDSGFYLCAWSVARTALSGNTIYFGEGSWLTVV.

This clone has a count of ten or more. The CDR3 DNA reads TGTGCCAGCAGCTTAGATGCGTTGGGACACAAAAGCTCCTACGAGCAGTACTTC. Translated, it gives CASSLDALGHKSSYEQYF. V usage is TRBV7-9 and J usage is TRBJ2-7, with a possible D match to TRBD1 (6 bases). Trimming removed 1 base at V and 0 bases at J, with 19 bases between. The V gene's germline CDR1 is SEHNR and CDR2 FQNEAQ (reference sequence). This CDR3 contains 18 residues.

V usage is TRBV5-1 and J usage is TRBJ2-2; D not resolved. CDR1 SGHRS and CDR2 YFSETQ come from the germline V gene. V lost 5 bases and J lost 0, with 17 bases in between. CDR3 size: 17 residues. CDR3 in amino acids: CASRILPTLANTGELFF. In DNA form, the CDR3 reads TGCGCCAGCAGGATCCTACCCACTTTAGCGAACACCGGGGAGCTGTTTTTT.

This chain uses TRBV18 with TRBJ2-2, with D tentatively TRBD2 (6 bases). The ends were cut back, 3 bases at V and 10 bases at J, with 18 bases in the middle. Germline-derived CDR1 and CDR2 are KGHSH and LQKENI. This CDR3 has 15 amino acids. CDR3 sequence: CASSPWRPSGEELFF. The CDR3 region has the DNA TGTGCCAGCTCACCGTGGAGGCCCTCGGGGGAGGAGCTGTTTTTT.

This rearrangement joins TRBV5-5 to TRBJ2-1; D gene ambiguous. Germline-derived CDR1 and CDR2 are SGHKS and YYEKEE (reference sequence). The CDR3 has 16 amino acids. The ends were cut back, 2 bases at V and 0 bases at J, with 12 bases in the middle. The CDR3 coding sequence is TGTGCCAGCAGCTTCTCCTTTGGGCCCTCCTACAATGAGCAGTTCTTC. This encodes CASSFSFGPSYNEQFF.

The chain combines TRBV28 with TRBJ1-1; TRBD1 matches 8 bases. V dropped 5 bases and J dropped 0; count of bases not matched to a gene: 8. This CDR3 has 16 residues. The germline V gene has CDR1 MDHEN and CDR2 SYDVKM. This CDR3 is CASSLNQGALNTEAFF. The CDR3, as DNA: TGTGCCAGCAGTCTCAATCAGGGGGCGTTGAACACTGAAGCTTTCTTT.

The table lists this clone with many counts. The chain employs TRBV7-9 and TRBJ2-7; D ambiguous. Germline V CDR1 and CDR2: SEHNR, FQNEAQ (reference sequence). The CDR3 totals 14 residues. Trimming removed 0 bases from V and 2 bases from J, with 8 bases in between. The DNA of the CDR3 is TGTGCCAGCAGCTTAGCGGGCGTAACCTACGAGCAGTACTTC. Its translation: CASSLAGVTYEQYF.

The CDR3 sequence is CASSQDGRVSGKLFF. The CDR3 nucleotides are TGTGCCAGCAGCCAAGACGGCAGGGTGTCAGGGAAACTGTTTTTT. The genes are TRBV3-1 (or the pseudogene TRBV3-2) and TRBJ1-4, with a weak D call TRBD1 (5 bases). Looked up from germline, CDR1 is LGHDT and CDR2 is YNNKEL (reference sequence). This CDR3 contains 15 residues. The germline V and J ends were trimmed by 0 bases and 11 bases, with 16 bases remaining between them.

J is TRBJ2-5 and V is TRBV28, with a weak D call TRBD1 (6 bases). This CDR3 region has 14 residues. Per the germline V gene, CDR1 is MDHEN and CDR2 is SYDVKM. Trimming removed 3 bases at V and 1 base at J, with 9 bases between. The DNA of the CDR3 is TGTGCCAGCAGTTTGTCAGGGGCCCAAGAGACCCAGTACTTC. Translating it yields CASSLSGAQETQYF.

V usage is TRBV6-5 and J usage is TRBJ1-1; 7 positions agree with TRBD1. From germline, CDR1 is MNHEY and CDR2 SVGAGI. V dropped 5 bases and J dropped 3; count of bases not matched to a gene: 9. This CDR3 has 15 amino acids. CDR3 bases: TGTGCCAGCAGTACCCGGACAGGTGGTTACACTGAAGCTTTCTTT. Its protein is CASSTRTGGYTEAFF.

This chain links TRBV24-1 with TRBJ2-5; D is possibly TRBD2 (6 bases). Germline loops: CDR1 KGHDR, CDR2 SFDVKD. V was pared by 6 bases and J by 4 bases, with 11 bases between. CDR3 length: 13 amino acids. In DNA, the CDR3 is TGTGCCACCAGTTTTGGAGGGTTAGAGACCCAGTACTTC. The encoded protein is CATSFGGLETQYF.

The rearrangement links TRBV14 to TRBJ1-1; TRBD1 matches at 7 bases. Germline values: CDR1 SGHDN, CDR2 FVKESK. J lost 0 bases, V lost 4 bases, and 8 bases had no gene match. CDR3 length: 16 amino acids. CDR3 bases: TGTGCCAGCAGCCGTGGAACCGGGACAGTGAACACTGAAGCTTTCTTT. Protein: CASSRGTGTVNTEAFF.

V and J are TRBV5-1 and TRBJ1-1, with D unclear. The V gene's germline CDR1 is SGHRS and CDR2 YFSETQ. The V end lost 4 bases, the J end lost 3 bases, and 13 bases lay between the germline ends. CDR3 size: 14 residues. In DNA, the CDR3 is TGCGCCAGCAGCGGTGACGGGGAGTACACTGAAGCTTTCTTT. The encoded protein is CASSGDGEYTEAFF.